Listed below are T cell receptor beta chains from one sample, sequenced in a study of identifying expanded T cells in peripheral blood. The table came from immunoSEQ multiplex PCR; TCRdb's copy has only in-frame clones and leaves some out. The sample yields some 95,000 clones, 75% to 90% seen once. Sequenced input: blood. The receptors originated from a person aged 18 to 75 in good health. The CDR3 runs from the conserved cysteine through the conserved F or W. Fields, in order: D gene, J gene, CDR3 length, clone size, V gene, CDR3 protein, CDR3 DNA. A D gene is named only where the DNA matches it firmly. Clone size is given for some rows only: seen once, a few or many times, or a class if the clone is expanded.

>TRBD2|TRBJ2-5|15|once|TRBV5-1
CASRLAGSAQETQYF
TGCGCCAGCAGACTAGCGGGGTCCGCTCAAGAGACCCAGTACTTC
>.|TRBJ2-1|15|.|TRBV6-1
CASSEGSRPWDEQFF
TGTGCCAGCAGTGAAGGGTCGCGCCCGTGGGATGAGCAGTTCTTC
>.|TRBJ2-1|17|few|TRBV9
CASSVVKDSYSYNEQFF
TGTGCCAGCAGCGTAGTAAAAGACTCCTACTCCTACAATGAGCAGTTCTTC
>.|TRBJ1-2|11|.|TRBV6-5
CASGGNRGYTF
TGTGCCAGCGGGGGGAACAGGGGCTACACCTTC
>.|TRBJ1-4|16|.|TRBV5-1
CASSSRLGGTGEKLFF
TGCGCCAGCAGCTCCCGTTTAGGAGGGACGGGGGAAAAACTGTTTTTT
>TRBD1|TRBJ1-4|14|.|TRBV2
CASSEQGAFEKLFF
TGTGCCAGCAGTGAACAGGGGGCTTTTGAAAAACTGTTTTTT
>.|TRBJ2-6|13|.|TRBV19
CASRNRGANVLTF
TGTGCCAGTAGAAATCGTGGGGCCAACGTCCTGACTTTC
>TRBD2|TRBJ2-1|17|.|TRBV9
CASSKETSGGVPGEQFF
TGTGCCAGCAGCAAAGAGACTAGCGGGGGCGTCCCGGGGGAGCAGTTCTTC
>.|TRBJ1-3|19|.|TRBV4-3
CASSQDGARRIGGENTIYF
TGCGCCAGCAGCCAAGACGGAGCCCGACGAATTGGAGGTGAAAACACCATATATTTT
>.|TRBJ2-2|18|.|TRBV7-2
CASSLALWRRGSTGELFF
TGTGCCAGCAGCTTAGCGCTCTGGCGGCGGGGTAGCACCGGGGAGCTGTTTTTT
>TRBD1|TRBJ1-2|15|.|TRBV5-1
CASSLPHRDRVGYTF
TGCGCCAGCAGCTTGCCCCACCGGGACAGGGTAGGCTACACCTTC
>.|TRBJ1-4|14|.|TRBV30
CAWSGTGRTEKLFF
TGTGCCTGGAGTGGAACAGGGCGAACTGAAAAACTGTTTTTT
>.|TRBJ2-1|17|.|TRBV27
CASSLFSWAGAANEQFF
TGTGCCAGCAGTTTATTTTCATGGGCCGGGGCCGCCAATGAGCAGTTCTTC
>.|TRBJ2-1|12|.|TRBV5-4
CASSLDYNEQFF
TGTGCCAGCAGCTTAGACTACAATGAGCAGTTCTTC
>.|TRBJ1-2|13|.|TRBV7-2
CASNLDWDYGYTF
TGTGCCAGCAACTTAGATTGGGACTATGGCTACACCTTC
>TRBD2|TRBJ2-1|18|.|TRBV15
CATSSRPPGTTLYNEQFF
TGTGCCACCAGCTCACGGCCCCCCGGGACTACCCTATACAATGAGCAGTTCTTC
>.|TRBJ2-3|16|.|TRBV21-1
CASSPRVQGAGYTQYF
TGTGCCAGCAGCCCACGAGTCCAGGGGGCGGGATATACGCAGTATTTT
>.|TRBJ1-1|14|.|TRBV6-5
CASRSEGGGTEAFF
TGTGCCAGCAGATCGGAGGGCGGCGGCACTGAAGCTTTCTTT
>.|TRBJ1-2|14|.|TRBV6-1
CASSEALRNYGYTF
TGTGCCAGCAGTGAAGCGCTGAGGAACTATGGCTACACCTTC
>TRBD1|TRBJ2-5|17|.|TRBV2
CASSRQGVPHGKETQYF
TGTGCCAGCAGCCGACAGGGGGTTCCTCACGGAAAAGAGACCCAGTACTTC
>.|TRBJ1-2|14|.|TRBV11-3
CASSLAPRAGGYTF
TGTGCCAGCAGCTTAGCCCCGAGGGCTGGGGGCTACACCTTC
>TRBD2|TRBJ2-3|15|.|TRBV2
CASSYSGGTTDTQYF
TGTGCCAGCAGTTATAGCGGGGGGACCACAGATACGCAGTATTTT
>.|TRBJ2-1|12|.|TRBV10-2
CASTPRRDEQFF
TGCGCCAGCACCCCCCGCCGGGATGAGCAGTTCTTC
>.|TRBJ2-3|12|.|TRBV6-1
CASSPLGDTQYF
TGTGCCAGCAGCCCCTTAGGGGATACGCAGTATTTT
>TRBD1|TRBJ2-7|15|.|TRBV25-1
CASSGTQTGNYEQYF
TGTGCCAGCAGTGGCACCCAGACAGGGAACTACGAGCAGTACTTC